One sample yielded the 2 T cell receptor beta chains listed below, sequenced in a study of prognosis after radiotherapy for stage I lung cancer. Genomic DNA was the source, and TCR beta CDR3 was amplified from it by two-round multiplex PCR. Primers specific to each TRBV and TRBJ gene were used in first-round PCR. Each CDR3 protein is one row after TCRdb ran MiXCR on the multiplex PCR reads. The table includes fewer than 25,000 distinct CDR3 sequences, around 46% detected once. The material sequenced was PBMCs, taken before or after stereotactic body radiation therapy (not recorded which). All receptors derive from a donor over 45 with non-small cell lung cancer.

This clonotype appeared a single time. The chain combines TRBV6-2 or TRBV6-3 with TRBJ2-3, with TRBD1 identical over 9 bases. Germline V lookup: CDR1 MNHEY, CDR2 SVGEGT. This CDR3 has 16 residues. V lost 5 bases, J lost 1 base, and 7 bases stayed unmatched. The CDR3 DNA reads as TGTGCCAGCAGTGGGGGACAGGGCCTTTGCACAGATACGCAGTATTTT. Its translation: CASSGGQGLCTDTQYF.

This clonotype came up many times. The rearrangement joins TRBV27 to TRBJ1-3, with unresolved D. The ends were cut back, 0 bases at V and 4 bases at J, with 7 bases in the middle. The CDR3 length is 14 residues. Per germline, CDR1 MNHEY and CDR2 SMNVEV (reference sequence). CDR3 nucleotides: TGTGCCAGCAGTTTATCGGGAAAGGGAAACACCATATATTTT. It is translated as CASSLSGKGNTIYF.